The rows below give T cell receptor beta chains drawn from one sample of a study of blood T cells in healthy people across ages. From the 5' RACE reads, TCRdb called clonotypes with MiXCR, one entry per CDR3 protein. Of about 1 million distinct CDR3 sequences in the sample, under 45% were seen once. The sample was blood. The receptors stem from an older woman in good health. Each CDR3 is given with its conserved first and last residue.

j_gene,v_gene,CDR3aa
TRBJ2-1,TRBV5-6,CASSTSLAGSYNEQFF
TRBJ1-1,TRBV9,CASSVEGRNTEAFF
TRBJ1-1,TRBV30,CAWSVRMEAFF
TRBJ2-1,TRBV24-1,CATSDFGLAANNEQFF
TRBJ2-5,TRBV25-1,CASSEFGQGETQYF
TRBJ1-6,TRBV12-3/TRBV12-4,CASSLIRDRSPLHF
.,TRBV24-1,CATSPGTGPYNEQYF
TRBJ2-3,TRBV30,CAWSLGNGDTQYF
TRBJ2-7,TRBV3-1,CASSQGRVSITSPYEQYF
TRBJ2-7,TRBV6-1,CASKSWGEGTGDAYEQYF
TRBJ2-7,TRBV2,CASSEDIGYEQYF
TRBJ2-1,TRBV9,CASSARLAGGNEQFF
TRBJ2-7,TRBV20-1,CSARDPFLSGRLYEQYF
TRBJ2-3,TRBV7-6,CASSLGISRSSSTDTQYF
TRBJ2-5,TRBV6-6,CASSYSLAETQYF
TRBJ2-1,TRBV9,CASSVGQGASNEQFF
TRBJ1-2,TRBV10-3,CAISESGGRSYGYTF
TRBJ2-1,TRBV6-4,CASSEQGMGYNEQFF
TRBJ2-1,TRBV6-1,CASSPIGSYNEQFF
TRBJ2-5,TRBV29-1,CSVVGREETQYF
TRBJ2-7,TRBV20-1,CSASATRQGLNGQYF
TRBJ2-7,TRBV28,CASSPPRDSEQYF
TRBJ2-5,TRBV9,CASSALAGAETQYF
TRBJ2-7,TRBV21-1,CASSSGVPDYEQYF
TRBJ2-3,TRBV12-3/TRBV12-4,CASRVAMSSADTQYF
TRBJ1-2,TRBV6-1,CASSEAVTGNYGYTF
TRBJ1-6,TRBV7-2,CASSRKTGLDSPLHF
TRBJ1-4,TRBV28,CASSPPGGARNEKLFF
TRBJ2-1,TRBV12-3/TRBV12-4,CASSPTLGSYNEQFF
TRBJ2-7,TRBV6-2/TRBV6-3,CASSYVSYEQYF
TRBJ1-2,TRBV6-6,CASSYRDRGARGYGYTF
TRBJ2-3,TRBV2,CASRYVRTDTQYF
TRBJ2-1,TRBV9,CASSEGSYNERFF
TRBJ2-5,TRBV7-2,CASSPQGAVETQYF
TRBJ1-1,TRBV7-2,CASSFRDRVAAEAFF
TRBJ2-1,TRBV2,CASGERKNNEQFF
TRBJ2-6,TRBV12-3/TRBV12-4,CANSKNSGANVLTF
TRBJ2-2,TRBV12-3/TRBV12-4,CAGRGSNTGELFF
TRBJ2-5,TRBV5-1,CASSLGTLKRTQYF
TRBJ2-7,TRBV4-2,CASSQVKRSYEQYF
TRBJ2-3,TRBV7-8,CASSLEREETDTQYF
TRBJ2-5,TRBV29-1,CSGNPGETQYF
TRBJ1-1,TRBV4-2,CASSARAGTGYTEAFF
TRBJ2-1,TRBV9,CASSGSQDEQFF
TRBJ2-7,TRBV14,CASSRERVYNEQYF
TRBJ2-7,TRBV20-1,CSASGGSSYEQYF
TRBJ2-7,TRBV29-1,CSVVGGGSSYEQYF
TRBJ2-5,TRBV20-1,CSAISGSKVETQYF
TRBJ2-7,TRBV6-1,CAIQQSYRETYEQYF